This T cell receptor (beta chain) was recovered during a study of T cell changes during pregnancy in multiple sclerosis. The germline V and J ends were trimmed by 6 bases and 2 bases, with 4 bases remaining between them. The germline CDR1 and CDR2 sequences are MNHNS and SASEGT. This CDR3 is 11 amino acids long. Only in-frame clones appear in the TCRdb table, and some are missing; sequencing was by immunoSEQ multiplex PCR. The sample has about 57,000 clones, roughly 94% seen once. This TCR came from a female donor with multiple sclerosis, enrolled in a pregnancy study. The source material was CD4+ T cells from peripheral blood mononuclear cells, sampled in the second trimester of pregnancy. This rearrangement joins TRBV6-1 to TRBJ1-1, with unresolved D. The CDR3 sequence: CASSPNTEAFF. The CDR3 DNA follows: TGTGCCAGCAGCCCTAACACTGAAGCTTTCTTT.